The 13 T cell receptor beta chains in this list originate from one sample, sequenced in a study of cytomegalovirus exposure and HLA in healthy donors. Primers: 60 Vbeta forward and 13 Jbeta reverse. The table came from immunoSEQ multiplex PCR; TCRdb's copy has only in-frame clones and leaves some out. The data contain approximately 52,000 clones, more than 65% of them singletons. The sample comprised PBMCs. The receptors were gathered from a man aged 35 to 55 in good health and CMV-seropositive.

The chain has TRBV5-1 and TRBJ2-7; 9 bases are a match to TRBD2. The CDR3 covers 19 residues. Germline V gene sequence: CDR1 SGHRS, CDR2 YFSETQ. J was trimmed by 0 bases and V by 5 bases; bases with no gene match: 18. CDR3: CASRVGILAGILRSYEQYF. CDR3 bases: TGCGCCAGCAGGGTTGGAATCCTAGCGGGGATTCTTCGCTCCTACGAGCAGTACTTC.

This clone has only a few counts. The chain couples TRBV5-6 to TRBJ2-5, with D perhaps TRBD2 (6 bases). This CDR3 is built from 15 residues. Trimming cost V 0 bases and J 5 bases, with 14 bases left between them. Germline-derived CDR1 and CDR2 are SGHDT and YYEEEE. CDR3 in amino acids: CASSLAPSVGETQYF. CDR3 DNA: TGTGCCAGCAGCTTGGCGCCTAGCGTAGGCGAGACCCAGTACTTC.

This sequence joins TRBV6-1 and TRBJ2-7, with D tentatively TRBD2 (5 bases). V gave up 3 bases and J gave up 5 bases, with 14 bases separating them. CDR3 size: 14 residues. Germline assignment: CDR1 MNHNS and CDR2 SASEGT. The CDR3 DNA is TGTGCCAGCAGTGAGGTGGGGAGAGTGAACGAGCAGTACTTC. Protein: CASSEVGRVNEQYF.

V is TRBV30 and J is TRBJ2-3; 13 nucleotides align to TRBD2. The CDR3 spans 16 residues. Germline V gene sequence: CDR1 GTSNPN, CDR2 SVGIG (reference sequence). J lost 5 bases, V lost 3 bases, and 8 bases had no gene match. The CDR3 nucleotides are TGTGCCTGGAGCAAGGGACTAGCGGGGAGGGGAGATACGCAGTATTTT. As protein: CAWSKGLAGRGDTQYF.

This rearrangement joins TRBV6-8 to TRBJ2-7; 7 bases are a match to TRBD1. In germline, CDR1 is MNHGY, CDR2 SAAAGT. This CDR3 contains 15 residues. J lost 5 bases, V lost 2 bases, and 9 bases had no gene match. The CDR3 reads CASSYNRQGRDEQYF. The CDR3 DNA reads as TGTGCCAGCAGTTACAATAGACAGGGAAGGGACGAGCAGTACTTC.

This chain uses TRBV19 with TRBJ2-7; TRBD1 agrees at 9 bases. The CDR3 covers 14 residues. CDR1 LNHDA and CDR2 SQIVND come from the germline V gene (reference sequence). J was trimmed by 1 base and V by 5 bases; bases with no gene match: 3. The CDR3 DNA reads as TGTGCCAGTAGTGAGGGACAGGGATCCTACGAGCAGTACTTC. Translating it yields CASSEGQGSYEQYF.

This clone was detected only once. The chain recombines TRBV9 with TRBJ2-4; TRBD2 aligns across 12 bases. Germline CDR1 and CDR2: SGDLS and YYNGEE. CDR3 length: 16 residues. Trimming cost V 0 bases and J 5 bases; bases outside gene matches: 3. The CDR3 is CASSVGASGGENIQYF. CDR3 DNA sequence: TGTGCCAGCAGCGTAGGGGCTAGCGGGGGGGAAAACATTCAGTACTTC.

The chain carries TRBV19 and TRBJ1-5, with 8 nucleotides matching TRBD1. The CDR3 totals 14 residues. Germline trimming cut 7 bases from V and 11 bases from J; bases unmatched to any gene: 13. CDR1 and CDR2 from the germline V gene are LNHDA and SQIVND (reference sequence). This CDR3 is CASTPGQGFSAQHF. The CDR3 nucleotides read TGTGCCAGTACCCCCGGACAGGGATTTTCGGCCCAGCATTTT.

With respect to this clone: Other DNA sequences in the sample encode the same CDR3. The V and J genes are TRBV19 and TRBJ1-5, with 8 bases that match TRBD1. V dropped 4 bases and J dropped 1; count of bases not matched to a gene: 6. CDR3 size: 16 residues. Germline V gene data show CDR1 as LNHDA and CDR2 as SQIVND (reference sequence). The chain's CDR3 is CASSKTGEGSNQPQHF. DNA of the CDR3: TGTGCCAGTAGTAAGACAGGGGAGGGGAGCAATCAGCCCCAGCATTTT.

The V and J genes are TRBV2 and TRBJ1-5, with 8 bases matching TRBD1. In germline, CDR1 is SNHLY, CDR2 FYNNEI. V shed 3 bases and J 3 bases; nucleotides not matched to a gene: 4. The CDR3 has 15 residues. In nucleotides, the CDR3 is TGTGCCAGCAGTGACCTGACAGGGGCCAATCAGCCCCAGCATTTT. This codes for CASSDLTGANQPQHF.

The CDR3 nucleotides read TGTGCCAGCAGGCAGGGGAACGAGCAGTACTTC. Protein product: CASRQGNEQYF. This rearrangement joins TRBV27 to TRBJ2-7, with TRBD1 as a possible D gene (6 bases). Looked up from germline, CDR1 is MNHEY and CDR2 is SMNVEV (reference sequence). V shed 6 bases and J shed 5 bases, with 8 bases lying between them. The CDR3 is made up of 11 amino acids.

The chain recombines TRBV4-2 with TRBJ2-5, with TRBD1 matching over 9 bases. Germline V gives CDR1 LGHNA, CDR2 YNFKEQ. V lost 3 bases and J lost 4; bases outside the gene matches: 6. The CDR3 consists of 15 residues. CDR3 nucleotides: TGTGCCAGCAGCCAGGACGGGACAGGGCGAGAGACCCAGTACTTC. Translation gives CASSQDGTGRETQYF.

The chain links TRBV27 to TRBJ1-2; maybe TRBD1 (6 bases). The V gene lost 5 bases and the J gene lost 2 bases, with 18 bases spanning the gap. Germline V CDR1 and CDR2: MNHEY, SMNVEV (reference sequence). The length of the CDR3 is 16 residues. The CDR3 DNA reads TGTGCCAGCAGTGCGCCCCGGGGGGGCGGAAACTATGGCTACACCTTC. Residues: CASSAPRGGGNYGYTF.